This T cell receptor (beta chain) was obtained from a study of cytomegalovirus exposure and HLA in healthy donors. This clone has a handful of counts. The V and J ends lost 4 bases and 9 bases respectively, with 31 bases between them. This CDR3 spans 20 amino acids. Germline loops: CDR1 SNHLY, CDR2 FYNNEI. Primers: 60 Vbeta forward and 13 Jbeta reverse. Sequencing used immunoSEQ multiplex PCR; TCRdb keeps in-frame clones, though not all of them. The sample contains some 91,000 clones, under 75% of which appear only once. The TCR was taken from a human donor in good health. The chain employs TRBV2 and TRBJ1-6, with D uncertain. The sequenced sample consisted of PBMCs. This chain's CDR3 is CASSVTHSPLGSLDSSPLHF. The CDR3 DNA is TGTGCCAGCAGTGTGACGCACTCCCCTCTTGGTAGCCTAGATAGTTCACCCCTCCACTTT.